What follows are 26 T cell receptor beta chains derived from one specimen sequenced in a study of blood T cell repertoires in COVID-19. The data were produced by immunoSEQ multiplex PCR, yet TCRdb's version contains in-frame clones alone and is incomplete. Of under 250,000 clones listed, roughly 86% are singletons. The sequenced sample consisted of peripheral blood. Receptors were obtained from a woman older than 75 with COVID-19, enrolled during active disease.

The genes are TRBV6-2 or TRBV6-3 and TRBJ1-1; weak D call: TRBD1 (5 bases). The germline V gene has CDR1 MNHEY and CDR2 SVGEGT. V was pared by 4 bases and J by 5 bases, with 11 bases between. The CDR3 consists of 13 residues. Written as DNA, the CDR3 is TGTGCCAGCAGTTGGGAGGGGAAAACTGAAGCTTTCTTT. This codes for CASSWEGKTEAFF.

This clone was recorded a few times. The chain joins TRBV5-4 to TRBJ2-2; TRBD2 aligns across 11 bases. CDR3 length equals 16 residues. Per germline, CDR1 SGHNT and CDR2 YYREEE (reference sequence). The J segment lost 7 bases and the V segment lost 1 base, leaving 6 bases of the junction unmatched. In DNA form, the CDR3 reads TGTGCCAGCAGCTTGAAGGCTAGCGGGGGGCTCGGGGAGCTGTTTTTT. Protein sequence: CASSLKASGGLGELFF.

The rearrangement uses TRBV7-9 and TRBJ1-4, with 7 bases matching TRBD1. The V gene end was trimmed by 4 bases and the J gene end by 8 bases; junction bases not matched to a gene: 7. The germline V gene encodes CDR1 SEHNR and CDR2 FQNEAQ (reference sequence). This CDR3 is built from 14 residues. The CDR3 spells CASSSNTGEEKLFF. Written as DNA, the CDR3 is TGTGCCAGCAGCTCGAATACAGGGGAAGAAAAACTGTTTTTT.

The chain uses TRBV5-1 and TRBJ1-2; D perhaps matches TRBD1 (5 bases). CDR3 length equals 15 residues. Trimming removed 4 bases from V and 6 bases from J, with 19 bases in between. CDR1 is SGHRS, CDR2 YFSETQ, per germline. In DNA form, the CDR3 reads TGCGCCAGCAGCCCGAATAGGGGAAGGGTCGATGGCTACACCTTC. Translated: CASSPNRGRVDGYTF.

The rearrangement joins TRBV12-3 or TRBV12-4 to TRBJ1-5, with TRBD1 identical over 8 bases. This CDR3 has 13 amino acids. With 5 bases clipped from V and 10 bases from J, the junction kept 7 bases outside the gene matches. As DNA, the CDR3 is TGTGCCAGCAGTCGGACAGGGTCTTTACCCCAGCATTTT. Protein sequence: CASSRTGSLPQHF.

The chain employs TRBV23-1 and TRBJ2-7; 7 bases agree with TRBD1. TRBV23-1 is marked as an open reading frame, function uncertain. V gave up 0 bases and J gave up 3 bases; unmatched junction bases: 17. The CDR3 is 19 residues long. CDR3 sequence: CASSQSSMTGPKEVYEQYV. The CDR3 DNA reads as TGCGCCAGCAGTCAATCGTCCATGACAGGGCCAAAAGAAGTCTACGAGCAGTACGTC.

In the case of this clone: The sample contains more than one DNA sequence encoding this CDR3. The chain is built from TRBV18 and TRBJ1-1, with 10 bases identical to TRBD1. The length of the CDR3 is 15 residues. CDR1 is KGHSH, CDR2 LQKENI, per germline. V trimming: 3 bases; J trimming: 3 bases; junction bases outside the gene matches: 4. CDR3 sequence reads: CASSPRQGADTEAFF. The DNA of the CDR3 is TGTGCCAGCTCACCGCGACAGGGGGCGGACACTGAAGCTTTCTTT.

The chain has TRBV5-1 and TRBJ1-1; D is undetermined. CDR1 is SGHRS, CDR2 YFSETQ, per germline. The V end lost 2 bases, the J end lost 0 bases, and 8 bases lay between the germline ends. CDR3 length equals 14 residues. In DNA form, the CDR3 reads TGCGCCAGCAGCTTCAAACGGGTGAACACTGAAGCTTTCTTT. Translated, it gives CASSFKRVNTEAFF.

V usage is TRBV21-1 and J usage is TRBJ2-1; the table's D call of TRBD1 was not tested on the DNA. TRBV21-1 is a listed pseudogene. The CDR3 runs 14 residues. The CDR3 reads CASSLPGTGPEQFF. CDR3 in DNA: TGTGCCAGCAGCTTACCCGGGACAGGGCCTGAGCAGTTCTTC.

CDR3 in amino acids: CAWSGHNEQFF. In nucleotides, the CDR3 is TGTGCCTGGAGTGGGCACAATGAGCAGTTCTTC. The V gene is TRBV30, the J gene TRBJ2-1; D uncertain. This CDR3 is 11 amino acids long. Germline assignment: CDR1 GTSNPN and CDR2 SVGIG (reference sequence). V was trimmed by 1 base and J by 5 bases, leaving 3 bases between them.

This clone was counted only a few times. V usage is TRBV5-4 and J usage is TRBJ2-5, with 11 positions matching TRBD2. In germline, CDR1 is SGHNT, CDR2 YYREEE (reference sequence). This CDR3 contains 15 residues. With 0 bases clipped from V and 5 bases from J, the junction kept 3 bases outside the gene matches. CDR3 sequence (DNA): TGTGCCAGCAGCTTGGGACTAGCGGGGATCGAGACCCAGTACTTC. It specifies CASSLGLAGIETQYF.

On this clone itself: The identical CDR3 is also encoded by other nucleotide sequences in the sample. This chain joins TRBV6-5 and TRBJ1-5; tentative D call: TRBD1 (6 bases). Trimming shortened V by 5 bases and J by 4 bases, and 9 bases separated the two germline ends. CDR1 is MNHEY, CDR2 SVGAGI, per germline. CDR3 length: 13 residues. CDR3 DNA: TGTGCCAGCAGTCGGACAGTAAATCAGCCCCAGCATTTT. This translates into CASSRTVNQPQHF.

V gene TRBV6-4 combines with J gene TRBJ1-1, with 9 bases that match TRBD1. The germline CDR1 and CDR2 sequences are MRHNA and SNTAGT. The CDR3 loop spans 19 amino acids. V lost 5 bases to trimming and J lost 7 bases; unmatched junction nucleotides: 23. The CDR3 region is CASSKEGEGQGAPRLEAFF. The CDR3 DNA sequence: TGTGCCAGCAGTAAGGAAGGCGAGGGACAGGGCGCCCCTAGGCTTGAAGCTTTCTTT.

The chain couples TRBV5-4 to TRBJ1-4, with 7 bases fitting TRBD1. The ends lost 2 bases at V and 8 bases at J; junction bases unmatched: 12. CDR1 and CDR2 from the germline V gene are SGHNT and YYREEE (reference sequence). The CDR3 contains 16 residues. The CDR3 here is CASSFGRQGKNEKLFF. The CDR3 DNA reads as TGTGCCAGCAGCTTTGGTCGACAGGGCAAGAACGAAAAACTGTTTTTT.

The CDR3 reads CASSSNRGPYEQYF. CDR3 coding DNA: TGTGCCAGCAGCTCAAACAGGGGGCCCTACGAGCAGTACTTC. The chain uses TRBV7-8 and TRBJ2-7; 9 nucleotides align to TRBD1. V lost 4 bases and J lost 2; bases outside the gene matches: 3. The germline V gene encodes CDR1 SGHVS and CDR2 FQNEAQ. The CDR3 extends over 14 amino acids.

This clone came up once. The chain uses TRBV18 and TRBJ2-3; 7 positions agree with TRBD2. CDR3 length: 16 amino acids. Trimming cost V 0 bases and J 3 bases; bases outside gene matches: 6. Germline lookup yields CDR1 KGHSH and CDR2 LQKENI. CDR3 nucleotide sequence: TGTGCCAGCTCACCACCGGTAGGCGGGGGTACAGATACGCAGTATTTT. Its protein is CASSPPVGGGTDTQYF. The entire variable domain, with the rest obtained from reference TRBV18 and TRBJ2-3, is as follows: NAGVMQNPRHLVRRRGQEARLRCSPMKGHSHVYWYRQLPEEGLKFMVYLQKENIIDESGMPKERFSAEFPKEGPSILRIQQVVRGDSAAYFCASSPPVGGGTDTQYFGPGTRLTVL.

This chain uses TRBV18 with TRBJ1-1, with D perhaps matching TRBD1 (5 bases). The V gene lost 3 bases and the J gene lost 3 bases, with 11 bases spanning the gap. Germline lookup yields CDR1 KGHSH and CDR2 LQKENI. The CDR3 has 14 residues. The CDR3 loop is CASSPNGGDTEAFF. CDR3 nucleotide sequence: TGTGCCAGCTCACCGAACGGAGGGGACACTGAAGCTTTCTTT.

This clone has just one count. V usage is TRBV27 and J usage is TRBJ1-2; 9 nucleotides line up with TRBD1. This CDR3 region has 14 residues. V gave up 3 bases and J gave up 8 bases; unmatched junction bases: 7. Germline CDR1 is MNHEY and CDR2 is SMNVEV (reference sequence). The CDR3 protein is CASSLGQGGIGYTF. In nucleotides, the CDR3 is TGTGCCAGCAGTTTGGGACAGGGTGGCATCGGCTACACCTTC.

The chain has TRBV2 and TRBJ2-7; TRBD2 matches at 9 bases. CDR3 length: 14 residues. With V trimmed by 8 bases and J by 7 bases, 12 bases remained unmatched. Germline loops: CDR1 SNHLY, CDR2 FYNNEI. The CDR3 loop reads CASGRASGASEQYV. DNA of the CDR3: TGTGCCAGCGGTCGGGCTAGCGGGGCAAGTGAGCAGTACGTC.

The gene calls are TRBV4-3 and TRBJ2-1; 9 bases fit TRBD2. CDR1 is LGHNA, CDR2 YSLEER, per germline. V trimming: 2 bases; J trimming: 7 bases; junction bases outside the gene matches: 9. This CDR3 has 16 residues. In DNA, the CDR3 is TGCGCCAGCAGCCAAATGGGCGGGGGGGCAATTAATGAGCAGTTCTTC. As protein: CASSQMGGGAINEQFF.

As for this clone: The junction differs from germline at one of its ends, possibly a read error. The rearrangement links TRBV2 to TRBJ2-1; TRBD2 matches 12 bases. Germline CDR1 SNHLY, CDR2 FYNNEI. The CDR3 has 16 amino acids. In DNA form, the CDR3 reads TGTGCCCGCAGTGAAGCGGCTAGCGGGGGGGGGTATGAGCAGTTCTTC. Residues: CARSEAASGGGYEQFF.

The CDR3 loop is CASSYSGGEYGYTF. The CDR3 coding sequence is TGTGCCAGCAGTTACTCTGGCGGAGAATATGGCTACACCTTC. This chain uses TRBV6-5 with TRBJ1-2; D gene uncertain. Per the germline V gene, CDR1 is MNHEY and CDR2 is SVGAGI. Trimming shortened V by 0 bases and J by 5 bases, and 10 bases separated the two germline ends. This CDR3 spans 14 amino acids.

V usage is TRBV11-1 and J usage is TRBJ1-1; no reliable D call. The germline V gene has CDR1 SGHAT and CDR2 FQDESV (reference sequence). Trimming took off 1 base at V and 2 bases at J, with 5 bases between the two ends. This CDR3 has 13 amino acids. CDR3 loop: CASSLVANTEAFF. In nucleotides, the CDR3 is TGTGCCAGCAGCTTAGTAGCCAACACTGAAGCTTTCTTT.

This clone is a singleton in its sample. The chain uses TRBV7-2 and TRBJ2-1, with TRBD1 identical over 7 bases. V gave up 1 base and J gave up 8 bases; unmatched junction bases: 5. The CDR3 has 14 amino acids. Germline V gene sequence: CDR1 SGHTA, CDR2 FQGNSA. The CDR3 here is CASSLVPGTDEQFF. CDR3 in DNA: TGTGCCAGCAGCTTAGTCCCCGGGACAGATGAGCAGTTCTTC.

V and J are TRBV24-1 and TRBJ2-1; 9 positions agree with TRBD2. The CDR3 has 20 residues. V trimming: 1 base; J trimming: 0 bases; junction bases outside the gene matches: 12. CDR1 KGHDR and CDR2 SFDVKD come from the germline V gene. The CDR3 loop is CATSDFNPFSGGVSYNEQFF. The CDR3, as DNA: TGTGCCACCAGTGATTTTAACCCTTTTAGCGGGGGCGTCTCCTACAATGAGCAGTTCTTC.

The genes are TRBV7-2 and TRBJ2-3, with TRBD1 identical over 8 bases. V was pared by 0 bases and J by 2 bases, with 1 base of the junction left unmatched. Germline CDR1 SGHTA, CDR2 FQGNSA. This CDR3 is 15 amino acids long. CDR3 region: CASSLAGQDTDTQYF. The CDR3 coding sequence is TGTGCCAGCAGCTTAGCGGGACAGGACACAGATACGCAGTATTTT.